Listed below are T cell receptor beta chains from one sample, sequenced in a study of T cells in localized non-small cell lung cancer. The table came from immunoSEQ multiplex PCR; TCRdb's copy has only in-frame clones and leaves some out. The sample includes about 18,000 clones, about 80% of them seen just once. The sequencing used peripheral blood, collected before any cancer treatment. The receptors here all came from a female donor at least 60 years old with stage I lung adenocarcinoma. Each CDR3 is given with its conserved first and last residue. Fields, in order: V gene, J gene, clone size, D gene, CDR3 DNA, CDR3 protein. A D gene is named only where the DNA matches it firmly. A row's size may be missing; if present it is once, few, many or a size class.

>TRBV7-2|TRBJ1-4|-|-
TGTGCCAGCAGCCGTCGAGGGCAGCGAGCAACTAATGAAAAACTGTTTTTT
CASSRRGQRATNEKLFF
>TRBV7-6|TRBJ1-4|-|-
TGTGCCAGCAGCTTATACATCAATGAAAAACTGTTTTTT
CASSLYINEKLFF
>TRBV7-2|TRBJ2-5|-|TRBD2
TGTGCCAGCAGCTTCTGGCGGGGGGGCCCGAAAGAGACCCAGTACTTC
CASSFWRGGPKETQYF
>TRBV4-1|TRBJ2-1|-|-
TGCGCCAGCAGCCAAGATCTTAATGAGCAGTTCTTC
CASSQDLNEQFF
>TRBV7-9|TRBJ1-2|-|-
TGTGCCAGCAGCTTAGAGGGGGGCTCCTATGGCTACACCTTC
CASSLEGGSYGYTF
>TRBV2|TRBJ2-2|-|-
TGTGCCAGCGCGGAGGGATTCGGGGAGCTGTTTTTT
CASAEGFGELFF
>TRBV2|TRBJ2-5|-|TRBD2
TGTGCCAGCAGTTCCTTTAGCGGGGAGATAAAAGAGACCCAGTACTTC
CASSSFSGEIKETQYF
>TRBV25-1|TRBJ1-1|-|TRBD1
TGTGCCAGCGGACAGGCGGACGCGGACACTGAAGCTTTCTTT
CASGQADADTEAFF
>TRBV6-5|TRBJ1-2|-|-
TGTGCCAGCAGTTATAAACCGAGGACTATGAACTATGGCTACACCTTC
CASSYKPRTMNYGYTF
>TRBV4-2|TRBJ2-7|-|TRBD2
TGTGCCAGCAGCCAAGCTTTGGCTAGCGGGGGGCAGGCGTACTTC
CASSQALASGGQAYF
>TRBV19|TRBJ1-2|-|TRBD1
TGTGCCAGTAGTATGGGACAGGGGTTTGTTGGCTACACCTTC
CASSMGQGFVGYTF
>TRBV7-3|TRBJ2-3|-|-
TGTGCCAGCAGCTTAAGAGGGGGCACAGATACGCAGTATTTT
CASSLRGGTDTQYF
>TRBV5-1|TRBJ2-5|-|TRBD1
TGCGCCAGCTCGCCGACAGGGGGCGCGGAGACCCAGTACTTC
CASSPTGGAETQYF
>TRBV2|TRBJ2-7|-|-
TGTGCCAGCAGTGAACTCTACGAGCAGTACTTC
CASSELYEQYF
>TRBV19|TRBJ1-6|-|-
TGTGCCAGTACTGACATGGCCCGGAGCAATTCACCCCTCCACTTT
CASTDMARSNSPLHF
>TRBV4-3|TRBJ1-6|-|-
TGCGCCAGCAGCCAAGAGGCAGGGAATTCACCCCTCCACTTT
CASSQEAGNSPLHF
>TRBV4-2|TRBJ2-2|-|-
TGTGCCAGCAGCCAAGATACCGACAGAAAGCCCGGGGAGCTGTTTTTT
CASSQDTDRKPGELFF
>TRBV4-3|TRBJ2-1|-|TRBD2
TGCGCCAGCAGCCAAGATCGAACTAGCGGGAGCCGGGAGCAGTTCTTC
CASSQDRTSGSREQFF
>TRBV9|TRBJ2-3|-|-
TGTGCCAGCAGCGTAGCAGGGGCCTTAAGCGCAGATACGCAGTATTTT
CASSVAGALSADTQYF
>TRBV7-7|TRBJ2-5|-|-
TGTGCCAGCAGCTTGGCAGGGAGAGAGACCCAGTACTTC
CASSLAGRETQYF
>TRBV2|TRBJ1-6|-|TRBD1
TGTGCCAGCAGTGAATGGGACAGGGTGGCTAATTCACCCCTCCACTTT
CASSEWDRVANSPLHF
>TRBV7-9|TRBJ1-5|-|-
TGTGCCAGCAGCTGGGGCCGGGACCTTAGCAATCAGCCCCAGCATTTT
CASSWGRDLSNQPQHF
>TRBV15|TRBJ1-4|few|-
TGTGCCACCAGCAGAGGTCACATTAATGAAAAACTGTTTTTT
CATSRGHINEKLFF
>TRBV19|TRBJ1-3|-|-
TGTGCCAGTAGAACCTCGAACTCTGGAAACACCATATATTTT
CASRTSNSGNTIYF
>TRBV11-2|TRBJ1-6|-|-
TGTGCCAGCAGCCCAAGCCCGGGGGCCTATTCACCCCTCCACTTT
CASSPSPGAYSPLHF
>TRBV6-1|TRBJ2-5|-|-
TGTGCCAGCAGCAAGCGGGACAACATCTTGGAGACCCAGTACTTC
CASSKRDNILETQYF
>TRBV21-1|TRBJ1-6|once|-
TGTGCCAGCAGCAAGAGGGCAGGATCACCCCTCCACTTT
CASSKRAGSPLHF
>TRBV7-9|TRBJ1-2|-|-
TGTGCCAGCAGCAACGAAGCAGGGGGCTACACCTTC
CASSNEAGGYTF
>TRBV6-6|TRBJ1-2|-|TRBD1
TGTGCCAGCAGTTTAGAGGGACAGGGGGCGGCTGGCTACACCTTC
CASSLEGQGAAGYTF
>TRBV5-1|TRBJ2-1|-|TRBD2
TGCGCCAGCAGCTTACTAGCGGGGGTGTACAATGAGCAGTTCTTC
CASSLLAGVYNEQFF
>TRBV4-3|TRBJ1-1|few|-
TGCGCCAGCAGCCGCAACCCTGGGGCAGGAGAAGCTTTCTTT
CASSRNPGAGEAFF
>TRBV14|TRBJ2-2|-|TRBD1
TGTGCCAGCAGCCCTATCCAGGGGGCGGGGGAGCTGTTTTTT
CASSPIQGAGELFF
>TRBV9|TRBJ2-2|-|TRBD2
TGTGCCAGCAGCGTAGGGGCGGGGGTGAACGGGGAGCTGTTTTTT
CASSVGAGVNGELFF
>TRBV6-1|TRBJ1-3|-|-
TGTGCCAGCAGTGAAGTGCAGGGAAGAAACACCATATATTTT
CASSEVQGRNTIYF
>TRBV6-5|TRBJ1-1|once|-
TGTGCCAGCAGTGGGTGGGACACTGAAGCTTTCTTT
CASSGWDTEAFF
>TRBV5-1|TRBJ1-4|-|TRBD1
TGCGCCAGCAGCAGCAGGGGGGCTAATGAAAAACTGTTTTTT
CASSSRGANEKLFF
>TRBV5-8|TRBJ2-3|-|TRBD2
TGTGCCAGCAGCTTGGCCGGGAGGGGAGATACGCAGTATTTT
CASSLAGRGDTQYF
>TRBV13|TRBJ2-5|-|TRBD2
TGCGCCAGCAGCCCCGGGGGGGACCCCCGAGAGACCCAGTACTTC
CASSPGGDPRETQYF
>TRBV10-3|TRBJ2-1|-|TRBD1
TGTGCCATCAGTGACCGGGCGGTGGGGACAGTTGGCCGTGAGCAGTTCTTC
CAISDRAVGTVGREQFF
>TRBV5-1|TRBJ1-2|-|-
TGCGCCAGCAGTGCTATGGCGTTTCGAAATACTAACTATGGCTACACCTTC
CASSAMAFRNTNYGYTF
>TRBV30|TRBJ1-3|-|TRBD1
TGTGCCTGGAGTACATCCGGGACAGGAAGAAACACCATATATTTT
CAWSTSGTGRNTIYF
>TRBV7-3|TRBJ2-1|few|-
TGTGCCAGCAGCATACGGTGGAATGAGCAGTTCTTC
CASSIRWNEQFF
>TRBV20-1|TRBJ2-4|-|-
TGCAGTGCTCCACGGACCGGCATTCAGTACTTC
CSAPRTGIQYF
>TRBV21-1|TRBJ2-7|-|-
TGTGCCAGCAGCCGTCTAGCGCGAGGTTCCTACGAGCAGTACTTC
CASSRLARGSYEQYF
>TRBV7-6|TRBJ2-7|few|TRBD2
TGTGCCAGCAGCACCCAGGCTAGCGGGCGCGAGCAGTACTTC
CASSTQASGREQYF
>TRBV9|TRBJ2-7|-|TRBD2
TGTGCCAGCAGCGTCGGGACTACCATTTACGAGCAGTACTTC
CASSVGTTIYEQYF
>TRBV18|TRBJ1-2|-|TRBD1
TGTGCCAGCTCACCACCGTTGGGACAGGATGTATATGGCTACACCTTC
CASSPPLGQDVYGYTF
>TRBV30|TRBJ2-5|-|-
TGTGCCTCCACGTCAGGGCCTGGGATTACCCAGTACTTC
CASTSGPGITQYF